The clone carrying this T cell receptor (beta chain) was counted once. Amplified TCR beta CDR3 regions were obtained using RNA transcripts as template. Investigators did first-round RT-PCR with HTBI primers, then second-round multiplex PCR. TCRdb re-analysed the multiplex PCR reads in MiXCR, keeping a single row per CDR3 protein. The profile shows about 1.1 million distinct CDR3 sequences, roughly 35% of them singletons. This sample stems from a study of Graves' ophthalmopathy and Graves' hyperthyroidism. Sequenced sample: peripheral blood or thyroid tissue (not recorded which). This clonotype was obtained from an adult man with Graves' hyperthyroidism.

CDR3 protein: CATSRGTGANSPLHF. The CDR3 DNA follows: TGTGCCACCAGCAGAGGGACAGGGGCGAATTCACCCCTCCACTTT. The chain employs TRBV15 and TRBJ1-6; 9 bases are shared with TRBD1. The CDR3 is 15 residues long. V gave up 1 base and J gave up 7 bases; unmatched junction bases: 2. CDR1 and CDR2 from the germline V gene are LNHNV and YYDKDF (reference sequence).